This TCR beta chain was captured in a study of blood T cell repertoires in COVID-19 (TCRdb year 2020). Concerning the study at large: Samples covering the acute and convalescent phases of COVID-19 were provided by collaborators in the United States, Italy and Spain. The prospective study material was composed of cDNA or gDNA derived from T cells, B-cell-depleted T cells, or PBMCs. Deeply sampled blood TCRbeta repertoires from subjects exposed to, actively infected with, or recovered from COVID-19 were included in the dataset. The repertoires were released in a freely available public database meant as a resource for research on the immune response to SARS-CoV-2. The samples were drawn from the first 160 participants of the ongoing ImmuneRACE study and from some 1,300 subjects provided by 6 global collaborators. A de-identified subject ID, COVID-19 status, age in years and sex were almost always included in the sample metadata. Where available, HLA class I and class II types were obtained from metadata supplied by the sample provider rather than from assay-based typing. What the research found in general, with its limitations: How much clinical and demographic metadata was included differed by source and by participant, and the metadata was provided uncurated.

Worth noting for this clone: Its cognate antigen has yet to be identified. Per-nucleotide qualities are absent, and no much larger clonotype sits a single base away.

The collaborating institutions used their own protocols to collect whole blood in K2EDTA tubes. For TCRbeta analysis, collaborators shipped samples as frozen whole blood, isolated PBMCs, or DNA extracted from either of those sample types. The immunoSEQ Assay, a bias-controlled multiplex PCR, was used to amplify TCRbeta CDR3 regions from genomic DNA. The study's processing was this. The number of nucleated cells in each sample was estimated from the amplification of reference gene primers within the assay. To quantify the absolute abundance of each unique TCRbeta CDR3 rearrangement, sequence reads were collapsed and filtered. For each sample, productive Simpson clonality was calculated by taking the square root of Simpson's diversity index across productive rearrangements. This is the immuneACCESS table as TCRdb keeps it, with only in-frame sequences that have V and J called. A part of the clones is gone; compared with another copy, unresolved V genes explain less than half, and the rest is unexplained. The D gene and trimming were derived from the DNA, and the V and J assignments and clone size from that table. The table for this sample lists about 55,000 clones; about 90% of them were counted only once. The ten top clones hold under 8.5% of the sample.

The germline V gene yields MNHEY for CDR1 and SVGAGI for CDR2. The junction carries 15 bases between V and J, which are trimmed by 5 bases and 8 bases respectively. The CDR3 covers 13 residues, taking in both the cysteine and the phenylalanine. Of all the DNA, just the CDR3 is kept, 39 bases in frame from base 1. This TCR was recovered from a man between 60 and 75 years old with active COVID-19. The specimen sequenced was peripheral blood. This sequence uses TRBV6-5 and TRBJ1-2; TRBD1 could be the D gene, as 6 bases match. The encoded CDR3 is CASSPGQLWGYTF. The base sequence is TGTGCCAGCAGTCCCGGACAGCTCTGGGGCTACACCTTC.